This T cell receptor beta chain was captured in a study of shared clonotypes between healthy human individuals (dated by TCRdb to about 2020). Broadly, across the study: The cohort included three men and a couple of women between 18 and 49 years of age. To estimate repertoire size and how much clonotype sharing occurs between individuals, the study deeply sequenced the blood TCR repertoires of five healthy adults. Libraries were prepared and TCR repertoires were sequenced by different laboratories using diverse techniques, in order to increase sequencing depth and limit assay-specific biases. Per donor, leukapheresis produced somewhere between about 0.8 and 9 billion PBMCs. For each donor, three plates each were used for CD4 naive and CD4 memory, two plates were used for CD8 naive, and one plate was used for CD8 memory.

CD8 naive samples were obtained by positive selection for CCR7 among CD45RO-negative cells, yielding a CD45RA+CCR7+ population from which TemRA cells were excluded. Donors were healthy HIV-negative adults with no recently reported acute infections or vaccinations. Every donor was a Caucasian adult residing in Nashville, Tennessee, USA. After blood collection by leukapheresis, PBMCs were isolated using Ficoll-Histopaque density gradient centrifugation and then cryopreserved in the vapor phase of liquid nitrogen. Analytical flow cytometry was used to check the purity and quantity of each magnetically sorted T cell population. Genomic DNA was isolated from every sorted fraction and measured by UV absorbance on a Nanodrop 2000c. To note about this clone: Its antigen is not yet known. Base qualities are not at hand, and no much larger clone is one base apart.

The V end loses 4 bases and the J end loses 3 bases, and a stretch of 17 bases separates them. The CDR3 runs 15 residues from the cysteine to the phenylalanine. Solely the CDR3 DNA is kept, with 45 bases framed from the first base. The germline V gene encodes CDR1 SGHKS and CDR2 YYEKEE (reference sequence). Study-wide findings and limitations: Rarefaction of sorted-subset datasets indicated incomplete sequencing despite the large sequencing depth. Pairwise subsampling led to the expectation that sequencing depth would affect the degree of clonotype sharing among donors. Sampling was restricted to blood, and TCR repertoires in tissue are likely to differ from TCR repertoires in blood. Naive subsets generally had larger estimated clonotype richness than memory subsets. Roughly 5% of naive CD4, 3.5% of naive CD8, about 2.1% of memory CD4, and around 0.4% of memory CD8 clonotypes were shared across several donors. Because the study included only a small number of donors, the genetic and exposure-history diversity represented was limited. Compared with non-shared clonotypes, the clonotypes found in all four sorted-subset donors had higher generation probabilities.

TCR CDR3 regions were amplified from genomic DNA by multiplex PCR using the deep immunoSEQ assay. For each cell subset, the extracted genomic DNA was distributed evenly across all wells of several immunoSEQ 96-well plates, and each plate served as one replicate. For sorted subsets, each replicate PCR was loaded with roughly 190 ng genomic DNA, equivalent to 25,000 to 35,000 T cell genomes. The purified libraries were quantified using a Qubit 3.0 fluorometer, sized with a Bioanalyzer 2100, and then quantified again using the KAPA Library Quantification kit. Each immunoSEQ 96-well plate was sequenced on its own single-read 150-cycle Illumina NextSeq 550 flow cell. Regarding the original processing steps: Because the immunoSEQ output included only junctional sequences and no quality scores, the filtering could not be the same as the filtering used for full-length reads. Sequences were annotated with PyIR, a Python wrapper for IgBLAST v1.9, using IMGT germline references to assign V/J genes and CDR3. Reads were filtered out if the reads had weak V/J assignments (E-value above 1e-6), no CDR3, stop codons, out-of-frame junctions, or ambiguous translated residues. A V3J clonotype was defined by an identical inferred V gene, J gene, and CDR3 amino acid sequence. To compute the percentage overlap between repertoires, the number of shared unique clonotypes was divided by the size of the smaller repertoire. RTK rarefaction, the Chao1 estimator, and Recon v2.1 estimates of unobserved clonotypes were used to assess repertoire richness. Generation probabilities were computed with OLGA for all TCRbeta clonotypes obtained by the gDNA method from a few donors. Here the immuneACCESS table is served through TCRdb, limited to in-frame sequences with V and J called. Missing clones are a known gap in these copies; in checked studies unresolved V genes cover under half, and the rest lacks a known reason. The V and J calls and clone size come from that table; D and trimming were worked out from the DNA. Within this sample are approximately 840,000 clones, with 96% of them counted one time only. The ten biggest clones cover less than 0.25% of the sample.

The receptor chain draws on TRBV5-5 and TRBJ2-7, with TRBD1 tentatively as D gene (5 bases match). This TCR derives from a man aged 25 to 40 in good health. Source material: naive CD8+ T cells sorted from blood. This sample's cell subset or site label indicates: CD45RA+CCR7+. At the DNA level, the sequence is TGTGCCAGCAGCCAAAAACAGGTTGGTGGCTACGAGCAGTACTTC. Translated, this is CASSQKQVGGYEQYF. Outside the CDR3, residues come from the reference TRBV5-5 and TRBJ2-7 proteins, so the full variable domain is: DAGVTQSPTHLIKTRGQQVTLRCSPISGHKSVSWYQQVLGQGPQFIFQYYEKEERGRGNFPDRFSARQFPNYSSELNVNALLLGDSALYLCASSQKQVGGYEQYFGPGTRLTVT.